Sequencing of this T cell receptor (beta chain) was carried out in a study of CD8 T cells in ankylosing spondylitis. TCRdb analysed the 5' RACE reads with MiXCR anew, one entry per CDR3 protein. The sample records roughly 120,000 distinct CDR3 sequences, about 6.5% being singletons. The V end was cut by 0 bases, the J end by 5 bases, with 14 bases between. Germline loops: CDR1 SGDLS, CDR2 YYNGEE. The CDR3 extends over 15 amino acids. The source material was blood, either unsorted or a sorted T cell fraction (not recorded which). This clonotype was obtained from a male donor with ankylosing spondylitis or in good health (not recorded which). This chain links TRBV9 with TRBJ1-1; no reliable D call. In DNA form, the CDR3 reads TGTGCCAGCAGCGTAGGTGGGTTGGGTGATACTGAAGCTTTCTTT. It translates to CASSVGGLGDTEAFF.